The rows below give T cell receptor beta chains drawn from one sample of a study of cytomegalovirus exposure and HLA in healthy donors. The protocol was immunoSEQ multiplex PCR, while the TCRdb copy is restricted to in-frame clones and leaves out a portion. The repertoire table contains some 72,000 clones. Sequenced: PBMCs. The receptors shown here come from a man aged 25-45 years in good health and CMV-seronegative. CDR3s leave out the opening cysteine and the closing phenylalanine or tryptophan. D genes are given only for firm matches.

v_call: TRBV5-1; j_call: TRBJ1-2; d_call: -; cdr3_aa: ASSPNPGTSYGYT
v_call: TRBV4-2; j_call: TRBJ2-3; d_call: TRBD2; cdr3_aa: ASRDAGGNTDTQY
v_call: TRBV11-3; j_call: TRBJ1-3; d_call: TRBD1; cdr3_aa: ASSPGQGAGNTIY
v_call: TRBV2; j_call: TRBJ1-2; d_call: TRBD1; cdr3_aa: ASSYGTGLYSNYGYT
v_call: TRBV5-1; j_call: TRBJ1-2; d_call: TRBD1; cdr3_aa: ASSLDPGTADGYT
v_call: TRBV5-4; j_call: TRBJ2-7; d_call: TRBD2; cdr3_aa: ASSPGLAGGREQY
v_call: TRBV4-2; j_call: TRBJ2-7; d_call: -; cdr3_aa: ASSPGQFSYEQY
v_call: TRBV11-3; j_call: TRBJ2-7; d_call: TRBD1; cdr3_aa: ASSFSGTGDYEQY
v_call: TRBV11-1; j_call: TRBJ2-1; d_call: TRBD1; cdr3_aa: ASSRRDRGLVDEQF
v_call: TRBV28; j_call: TRBJ2-7; d_call: TRBD1; cdr3_aa: ASSWDRTTYEQY
v_call: TRBV5-1; j_call: TRBJ2-1; d_call: TRBD2; cdr3_aa: ASSPGIAGYPEQF
v_call: TRBV4-1; j_call: TRBJ1-2; d_call: -; cdr3_aa: ASSHHGRRNYGYT
v_call: TRBV7-9; j_call: TRBJ2-3; d_call: TRBD1; cdr3_aa: ASSSTGVGDTQY
v_call: TRBV4-1; j_call: TRBJ2-7; d_call: -; cdr3_aa: ASSQERSVGNEQY
v_call: TRBV20-1; j_call: TRBJ2-5; d_call: -; cdr3_aa: SAPRGETQY
v_call: TRBV19; j_call: TRBJ1-2; d_call: TRBD1; cdr3_aa: ASKFTGVKDYGYT
v_call: TRBV7-6; j_call: TRBJ1-1; d_call: -; cdr3_aa: ASSLVVGAGDTEAF
v_call: TRBV11-3; j_call: TRBJ2-6; d_call: TRBD1; cdr3_aa: ASSFDRGASGANVLT
v_call: TRBV4-3; j_call: TRBJ1-1; d_call: TRBD1; cdr3_aa: ASSRLTGGWTEAF
v_call: TRBV5-4; j_call: TRBJ2-2; d_call: TRBD2; cdr3_aa: ASSLPGSGGPYNTGELF
v_call: TRBV7-8; j_call: TRBJ2-1; d_call: TRBD2; cdr3_aa: ASRELRGGNNEQF
v_call: TRBV4-2; j_call: TRBJ2-7; d_call: TRBD2; cdr3_aa: ASSQTSGSSYEQY
v_call: TRBV4-2; j_call: TRBJ2-7; d_call: TRBD1; cdr3_aa: ASRPQGSDGYEQY
v_call: TRBV27; j_call: TRBJ1-2; d_call: -; cdr3_aa: ASRVTGTHNYGYT
v_call: TRBV9; j_call: TRBJ2-7; d_call: TRBD1; cdr3_aa: ASSTGQGRLAYEQY
v_call: TRBV11-2; j_call: TRBJ2-3; d_call: TRBD2; cdr3_aa: ASSLGLAASTDTQY
v_call: TRBV18; j_call: TRBJ1-2; d_call: TRBD1; cdr3_aa: ASSGDRGPGYGYT
v_call: TRBV11-2; j_call: TRBJ2-6; d_call: -; cdr3_aa: ASRGGSGANVLT
v_call: TRBV18; j_call: TRBJ2-7; d_call: TRBD1; cdr3_aa: ASSRGTGISYEQY
v_call: TRBV27; j_call: TRBJ2-7; d_call: -; cdr3_aa: ASRALGEQY
v_call: TRBV5-1; j_call: TRBJ1-1; d_call: TRBD1; cdr3_aa: ASSSGQANTEAF
v_call: TRBV29-1; j_call: TRBJ2-1; d_call: -; cdr3_aa: SVEDSWGLRGNEQF
v_call: TRBV5-1; j_call: TRBJ2-2; d_call: -; cdr3_aa: ASSLEFREGTGELF
v_call: TRBV7-8; j_call: TRBJ1-1; d_call: TRBD1; cdr3_aa: ASSLTTGGISYTEAF
v_call: TRBV5-1; j_call: TRBJ2-7; d_call: TRBD1; cdr3_aa: ASSLEGASVEQY
v_call: TRBV5-1; j_call: TRBJ1-2; d_call: TRBD1; cdr3_aa: ASSLEGQGAMNYGYT
v_call: TRBV5-1; j_call: TRBJ2-1; d_call: TRBD2; cdr3_aa: ASSSGTSGNDNEQF
v_call: TRBV28; j_call: TRBJ1-2; d_call: TRBD1; cdr3_aa: ASSLGQGGGYT
v_call: TRBV18; j_call: TRBJ1-2; d_call: -; cdr3_aa: ASSPDSNYGYT
v_call: TRBV5-6; j_call: TRBJ1-2; d_call: -; cdr3_aa: ASSLARILYGYT
v_call: TRBV5-6; j_call: TRBJ1-2; d_call: TRBD1; cdr3_aa: ASSLDMGQGVLGYT
v_call: TRBV7-6; j_call: TRBJ1-2; d_call: -; cdr3_aa: ASSSVGQPYYGYT
v_call: TRBV9; j_call: TRBJ2-2; d_call: -; cdr3_aa: ASSGSRGGELF
v_call: TRBV25-1; j_call: TRBJ2-2; d_call: TRBD2; cdr3_aa: ASIDSGGMTGELF
v_call: TRBV5-6; j_call: TRBJ1-4; d_call: TRBD1; cdr3_aa: ASSLQGKLF
v_call: TRBV6-1; j_call: TRBJ2-2; d_call: -; cdr3_aa: ASSPLTGLGGELF
v_call: TRBV11-3; j_call: TRBJ1-5; d_call: -; cdr3_aa: ASSYRHSNQPQH
v_call: TRBV18; j_call: TRBJ1-2; d_call: TRBD1; cdr3_aa: ASSYDRGGAGYT
v_call: TRBV18; j_call: TRBJ1-3; d_call: -; cdr3_aa: ASSQGKNTIY
v_call: TRBV4-2; j_call: TRBJ1-2; d_call: -; cdr3_aa: ASSLNQRPGLYGYT
v_call: TRBV25-1; j_call: TRBJ1-1; d_call: TRBD1; cdr3_aa: ASSKNGGQQAF
v_call: TRBV18; j_call: TRBJ2-7; d_call: TRBD1; cdr3_aa: ASSLGQGGYEQY
v_call: TRBV9; j_call: TRBJ2-5; d_call: TRBD2; cdr3_aa: ASSVNGGGAGETQY
v_call: TRBV10-1; j_call: TRBJ2-7; d_call: -; cdr3_aa: ASSAQRGTGQY